This TCR beta chain comes out of a study of cytotoxic CD8 clonotypes in ibrutinib-treated CLL. Study-wide results and limits: A difference in sampling times existed between sustained-remission and progressing patients. The study found public clonotypes uncommon, contracting or stable on treatment.

This table comes from immunoSEQ multiplex PCR, and its TCRdb copy is limited to in-frame clones, with some not included. The sample consists of about 300,000 clones, around 76% of them appearing once. The V gene's germline CDR1 is LGHNT and CDR2 FRNRAP. V trimming: 6 bases; J trimming: 0 bases; junction bases outside the gene matches: 10. The CDR3 covers 17 residues. Turning to this clone: Its antigen remains unidentified.

This TCR came from a human donor with chronic lymphocytic leukemia. The rearrangement uses TRBV12-5 and TRBJ1-5; 8 bases map to TRBD1. The sequenced sample was PBMCs, obtained at disease progression, from a patient treated with ibrutinib. CDR3 region: CASGPGQGGYSNQPQHF. CDR3 nucleotides: TGTGCTAGTGGCCCTGGACAGGGAGGGTATAGCAATCAGCCCCAGCATTTT.